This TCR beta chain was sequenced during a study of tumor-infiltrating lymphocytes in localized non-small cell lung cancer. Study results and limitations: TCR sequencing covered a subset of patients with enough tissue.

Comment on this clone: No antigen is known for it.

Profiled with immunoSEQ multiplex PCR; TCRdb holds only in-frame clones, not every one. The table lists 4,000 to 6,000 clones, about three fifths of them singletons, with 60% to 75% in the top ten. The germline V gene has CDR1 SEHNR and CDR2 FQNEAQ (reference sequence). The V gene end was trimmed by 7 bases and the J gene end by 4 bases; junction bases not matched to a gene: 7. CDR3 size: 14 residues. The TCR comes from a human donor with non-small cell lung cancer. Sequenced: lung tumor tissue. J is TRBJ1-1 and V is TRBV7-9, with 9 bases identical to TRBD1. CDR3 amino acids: CASKPGTGITEAFF. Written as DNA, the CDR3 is TGTGCCAGCAAACCCGGGACAGGGATCACTGAAGCTTTCTTT.